A single sample is the source of the 20 T cell receptor beta chains below, sequenced in a study of T-cell reconstitution after alpha-beta-depleted transplantation in children. Unique molecular identifiers featured in how the TCRbeta library was prepared. TCRdb fed the PCR reads into MiXCR, producing one record per CDR3 protein. The sample yields some 75,000 distinct CDR3 sequences, roughly 6.6% seen once. Sequencing used PBMCs from the stem cell graft donor, obtained from the stem cell graft. These receptors originate from a human donor who donated a stem cell graft to a child with acute lymphoblastic leukemia.

The genes are TRBV7-9 and TRBJ2-7; 9 bases are shared with TRBD2. The CDR3 is made up of 15 amino acids. Germline V CDR1 and CDR2: SEHNR, FQNEAQ (reference sequence). The J segment lost 7 bases and the V segment lost 5 bases, leaving 12 bases of the junction unmatched. The CDR3 is CASSPGLAGAGEQYF. In nucleotides, the CDR3 is TGTGCCAGCAGCCCCGGATTAGCGGGGGCCGGAGAGCAGTACTTC.

This clonotype has more than one count but fewer than ten. The chain is built from TRBV6-6 and TRBJ2-6, with D perhaps matching TRBD1 (6 bases). The CDR3 extends over 16 amino acids. V was trimmed by 2 bases and J by 4 bases, leaving 12 bases between them. The germline V gene encodes CDR1 MNHNY and CDR2 SVGAGI (reference sequence). CDR3 region: CASSYETGYGANVLTF. The CDR3, as DNA: TGTGCCAGCAGTTACGAAACAGGGTACGGGGCCAACGTCCTGACTTTC.

This clonotype was recorded at least ten times. The chain links TRBV10-3 to TRBJ2-5; 8 bases are a match to TRBD1. Germline V gene data show CDR1 as ENHRY and CDR2 as SYGVKD. The CDR3 spans 14 residues. V gave up 4 bases and J gave up 5 bases; unmatched junction bases: 6. The CDR3 DNA follows: TGTGCCATCAGTGCAGGGGGCGGCGGTGAGACCCAGTACTTC. It codes for CAISAGGGGETQYF.

This clonotype came up many times. The chain recombines TRBV5-1 with TRBJ1-1; 7 nucleotides line up with TRBD1. The V and J ends lost 6 bases and 0 bases, in that order; junction bases with no gene match: 5. Germline V gene lookup returns CDR1 SGHRS and CDR2 YFSETQ. CDR3 length: 14 residues. The CDR3 is CASNPDRVNTEAFF. CDR3 nucleotides: TGCGCCAGCAACCCTGACAGGGTGAACACTGAAGCTTTCTTT.

This clonotype was found many times. J is TRBJ2-1 and V is TRBV28; 7 bases match TRBD2. Germline-derived CDR1 and CDR2 are MDHEN and SYDVKM. V lost 6 bases and J lost 9; bases outside the gene matches: 8. This CDR3 contains 13 residues. Here the CDR3 reads CASSPGGGGEQFF. In DNA form, the CDR3 reads TGTGCCAGCAGCCCTGGGGGGGGAGGTGAGCAGTTCTTC.

This clonotype was picked up many times. J is TRBJ2-7 and V is TRBV4-3; unclear D gene. Trimming left V 0 bases short and J 4 bases short, with 7 bases between. Germline CDR1 reads LGHNA; CDR2 reads YSLEER. CDR3 size: 13 residues. The CDR3 sequence is CASSQETGYEQYF. Written as DNA, the CDR3 is TGCGCCAGCAGCCAAGAAACCGGGTACGAGCAGTACTTC.

This clonotype was detected only a few times. CDR3 coding DNA: TGCGCCAGCAGCTTGGAGGTAGCGGGAGAAGAGACCCAGTACTTC. Its protein product is CASSLEVAGEETQYF. The chain uses TRBV5-1 and TRBJ2-5; TRBD2 agrees at 9 bases. CDR1 and CDR2 (germline): SGHRS, YFSETQ. V shed 0 bases and J 3 bases; nucleotides not matched to a gene: 3. CDR3 length: 15 amino acids.

This clonotype was detected many times. This chain joins TRBV4-3 and TRBJ1-1, with D hard to call. The V end lost 0 bases, the J end lost 1 base, and 6 bases lay between the germline ends. This CDR3 is 14 amino acids long. The V gene's germline CDR1 is LGHNA and CDR2 YSLEER. CDR3 loop: CASSQDLGNTEAFF. The CDR3 bases are TGCGCCAGCAGCCAAGATCTCGGGAACACTGAAGCTTTCTTT.

The rearrangement uses TRBV12-3 or TRBV12-4 and TRBJ2-7; D call uncertain. V lost 5 bases to trimming and J lost 4 bases, with 15 bases between them. The CDR3 covers 14 residues. The CDR3 spells CASSNDPPFYEQYF. CDR3 DNA: TGTGCCAGCAGTAACGACCCACCATTTTACGAGCAGTACTTC.

In this sample, this clonotype turned up many times. The chain couples TRBV4-3 to TRBJ2-2; D perhaps matches TRBD2 (6 bases). Germline assignment: CDR1 LGHNA and CDR2 YSLEER. CDR3 length: 17 amino acids. V gave up 2 bases and J gave up 3 bases, with 16 bases separating them. Written as DNA, the CDR3 is TGCGCCAGCAGCCAACTTCACGGGGGAACCTACACCGGGGAGCTGTTTTTT. The encoded protein is CASSQLHGGTYTGELFF.

Many counts were recorded for this clonotype. The rearrangement links TRBV24-1 to TRBJ2-3, with D perhaps matching TRBD1 (6 bases). The germline gives CDR1 KGHDR, CDR2 SFDVKD. With 8 bases removed from V and 1 base from J, the gap between germline ends came to 9 bases. This CDR3 is built from 13 residues. CDR3 residues: CATKDSRTDTQYF. CDR3 in DNA: TGTGCCACCAAGGACAGCCGCACAGATACGCAGTATTTT.

This clonotype was counted many times. The V and J genes are TRBV12-3 or TRBV12-4 and TRBJ1-2, with 7 bases matching TRBD1. The CDR3 runs 17 residues. V shed 6 bases and J 4 bases; nucleotides not matched to a gene: 17. The CDR3 reads CASSPTAWDSLAYGYTF. CDR3 bases: TGTGCCAGCAGCCCAACGGCCTGGGACAGCCTAGCCTATGGCTACACCTTC.

The V and J genes are TRBV6-4 and TRBJ1-5; TRBD1 might be the D (5 bases). Trimming took 3 bases from V and 5 from J, leaving 11 bases between them. The CDR3 extends over 14 amino acids. Per germline, CDR1 MRHNA and CDR2 SNTAGT. The CDR3 sequence: CASSEEAGHQPQHF. In DNA, the CDR3 is TGTGCCAGCAGTGAAGAGGCAGGGCATCAGCCCCAGCATTTT.

This clonotype has ten or more counts. This chain joins TRBV10-3 and TRBJ2-3, with D possibly being TRBD1 or TRBD2 (6 bases each). The germline V gene encodes CDR1 ENHRY and CDR2 SYGVKD. The CDR3 has 14 residues. Trimming shortened V by 3 bases and J by 8 bases, and 15 bases separated the two germline ends. The CDR3 DNA reads as TGTGCCATCAGTGAAGGGGGGAATGGGGGTACGCAGTATTTT. Translation gives CAISEGGNGGTQYF.

This clonotype has at least ten counts. The V call is TRBV7-9, the J call TRBJ1-6; tentatively, D is TRBD1 (5 bases). CDR1 SEHNR and CDR2 FQNEAQ come from the germline V gene (reference sequence). This CDR3 spans 15 amino acids. V lost 1 base and J 6 bases, leaving 10 bases between the germline ends. CDR3 sequence (DNA): TGTGCCAGCAGCTTAGAGCCGGGACGTAATTCACCCCTCCACTTT. It specifies CASSLEPGRNSPLHF.

Ten or more counts support this clonotype. The gene calls are TRBV5-1 and TRBJ2-3; D remains ambiguous. V was cut by 0 bases and J by 6 bases, with 11 bases left in between. The CDR3 is 14 amino acids. Germline lookup yields CDR1 SGHRS and CDR2 YFSETQ. The CDR3 spells CASSLEPGLDTQYF. The CDR3 nucleotides are TGCGCCAGCAGCTTGGAACCAGGTTTGGATACGCAGTATTTT.

This clonotype was seen many times. The rearrangement joins TRBV6-2 or TRBV6-3 to TRBJ2-7; TRBD2 matches at 9 bases. The CDR3 has 14 amino acids. Germline V gives CDR1 MNHEY, CDR2 SVGEGT. Trimming removed 5 bases from V and 3 bases from J; junction bases left unmatched: 5. The CDR3 coding sequence is TGTGCCAGCAGTCGGACTAGCGAGTACTACGAGCAGTACTTC. As protein: CASSRTSEYYEQYF.

This clonotype was detected many times. The CDR3 DNA is TGTGCCAGCAGCGTAGATGGAGGGGGCGTTTGGGATACGCAGTATTTT. It specifies CASSVDGGGVWDTQYF. V gene TRBV9 combines with J gene TRBJ2-3; tentative D call: TRBD1 (7 bases). CDR3 length: 16 residues. The V gene's germline CDR1 is SGDLS and CDR2 YYNGEE. Trimming removed 0 bases at V and 6 bases at J, with 17 bases between.

This clonotype was seen a handful of times. The rearrangement links TRBV19 to TRBJ1-1; TRBD1 matches 7 bases. The V gene end was trimmed by 7 bases and the J gene end by 2 bases; junction bases not matched to a gene: 4. Germline assignment: CDR1 LNHDA and CDR2 SQIVND (reference sequence). The CDR3 loop spans 13 amino acids. The CDR3 region is CASNRGPNTEAFF. The CDR3, as DNA: TGTGCCAGTAACAGGGGCCCCAACACTGAAGCTTTCTTT. Based on the CDR3 plus reference TRBV19 and TRBJ1-1, the full variable domain is DGGITQSPKYLFRKEGQNVTLSCEQNLNHDAMYWYRQDPGQGLRLIYYSQIVNDFQKGDIAEGYSVSREKKESFPLTVTSAQKNPTAFYLCASNRGPNTEAFFGQGTRLTVV.

CDR3 sequence: CASSLFGTSGGTYNEQFF. CDR3 sequence (DNA): TGTGCCAGCAGCTTATTCGGGACTAGCGGGGGGACCTACAATGAGCAGTTCTTC. The chain carries TRBV7-6 and TRBJ2-1; 15 positions agree with TRBD2. V lost 2 bases to trimming and J lost 2 bases; unmatched junction nucleotides: 4. The CDR3 is made up of 18 amino acids. Germline CDR1 reads SGHVS; CDR2 reads FNYEAQ. Combining the CDR3 with reference TRBV7-6 and TRBJ2-1 gives the whole variable domain GAGVSQSPRYKVTKRGQDVALRCDPISGHVSLYWYRQALGQGPEFLTYFNYEAQQDKSGLPNDRFSAERPEGSISTLTIQRTEQRDSAMYRCASSLFGTSGGTYNEQFFGPGTRLTVL.